The 28 T cell receptor beta chains below come from one sample, sequenced in a study of identical twins. TCRdb independently ran MiXCR on the 5' RACE reads; one entry per CDR3 protein. The sample lists about 210,000 distinct CDR3 sequences, less than 10% occurring once. Sequenced: memory (CD45RO+) T cells sorted from blood. These receptors were taken from a woman aged 18-29 years in good health.

This clonotype was observed many times. The chain joins TRBV7-2 to TRBJ2-7; TRBD2 agrees at 7 bases. The germline V gene has CDR1 SGHTA and CDR2 FQGNSA. The CDR3 sequence is 16 residues long. Trimming at V came to 2 bases and at J to 7 bases, leaving 14 bases not matched to a gene. The CDR3 bases are TGTGCCAGCAGCTTAACGCGGGAGCTTGGTCTACGGGAGCAGTACTTC. Translating it yields CASSLTRELGLREQYF.

This clonotype was seen repeatedly, ten times or more. The V gene is TRBV6-6, the J gene TRBJ1-6; a weak D match, TRBD1 (5 bases). Per the germline V gene, CDR1 is MNHNY and CDR2 is SVGAGI (reference sequence). The CDR3 covers 13 residues. V shed 10 bases and J shed 10 bases, with 17 bases lying between them. The CDR3 here is CAISPRADSPLHF. DNA for the CDR3: TGTGCCATATCCCCCAGGGCAGACTCACCCCTCCACTTT.

The V gene is TRBV28, the J gene TRBJ2-5, with D tentatively TRBD2 (5 bases). Germline assignment: CDR1 MDHEN and CDR2 SYDVKM. CDR3 size: 15 residues. V lost 5 bases and J 2 bases, leaving 15 bases between the germline ends. The DNA of the CDR3 is TGTGCCAGCAGTACCCCTGGACGGGGACAAGAGACCCAGTACTTC. Translating gives CASSTPGRGQETQYF.

This clonotype was detected only a few times. CDR3 bases: TGTGCCAGCAGCGTGATAGGGGGGAATGAGCAGTTCTTC. Translation gives CASSVIGGNEQFF. The rearrangement uses TRBV9 and TRBJ2-1; tentatively, D is TRBD1 or TRBD2 (6 bases each). Between the trimmed V and J ends, which lost 2 bases and 7 bases, there was a span of 10 bases. Germline loops: CDR1 SGDLS, CDR2 YYNGEE. The CDR3 is 13 residues long.

The chain uses TRBV7-3 and TRBJ1-6; TRBD1 aligns across 8 bases. This CDR3 is 14 amino acids long. Germline V gene data show CDR1 as SGHTA and CDR2 as FQGTGA. With 2 bases clipped from V and 9 bases from J, the junction kept 3 bases outside the gene matches. The CDR3: CASSLQGAGSPLHF. CDR3 nucleotide sequence: TGTGCCAGCAGCTTACAGGGGGCAGGTTCACCCCTCCACTTT. The full variable domain, with the rest looked up from reference TRBV7-3 and TRBJ1-6, is GAGVSQTPSNKVTEKGKYVELRCDPISGHTALYWYRQSLGQGPEFLIYFQGTGAADDSGLPNDRFFAVRPEGSVSTLKIQRTERGDSAVYLCASSLQGAGSPLHFGNGTRLTVT.

This chain links TRBV12-3 or TRBV12-4 with TRBJ2-7, with 8 bases that match TRBD2. V dropped 5 bases and J dropped 4; count of bases not matched to a gene: 7. CDR3 length equals 14 residues. The CDR3 DNA reads as TGTGCCAGCAGTCCAGGACTAGCTATATACGAGCAGTACTTC. Translating gives CASSPGLAIYEQYF.

This clonotype has only a few counts. The rearrangement uses TRBV7-2 and TRBJ2-7; D is uncertain. This CDR3 contains 14 residues. The germline V gene has CDR1 SGHTA and CDR2 FQGNSA. The V end was cut by 3 bases, the J end by 5 bases, with 14 bases between. As DNA, the CDR3 is TGTGCCAGCAGCTTTGGGTCCCCAGGTGACGAGCAGTACTTC. Translating gives CASSFGSPGDEQYF.

This clonotype was seen only a few times. The chain recombines TRBV12-5 with TRBJ2-2; 9 bases line up with TRBD2. V lost 6 bases to trimming and J lost 3 bases; unmatched junction nucleotides: 5. In germline, CDR1 is LGHNT, CDR2 FRNRAP. There are 15 residues in the CDR3. The CDR3 protein is CASGAGGPHTGELFF. CDR3 nucleotide sequence: TGTGCTAGTGGGGCGGGAGGGCCTCACACCGGGGAGCTGTTTTTT.

Points on this clonotype: This may be a read error, as it is one base from a much larger clone. This rearrangement joins TRBV5-1 to TRBJ1-2; a possible D gene is TRBD1 (5 bases). The CDR3 has 14 amino acids. The germline V gene encodes CDR1 SGHRS and CDR2 YFSETQ. For the CDR3, the DNA is TGCACCAGCAGCTATCAGGGTCGCGACTATGGCTACACCTTC. Its translation is CTSSYQGRDYGYTF.

This clonotype was seen repeatedly, ten times or more. The genes are TRBV29-1 and TRBJ2-7; 9 nucleotides line up with TRBD1. CDR1 is SQVTM, CDR2 ANQGSEA, per germline. Trimming at V came to 3 bases and at J to 2 bases, leaving 5 bases not matched to a gene. The CDR3 is 14 amino acids. The CDR3 DNA reads TGCAGCGTTGAGGACAGGGGAGAACCCTACGAGCAGTACTTC. It yields the protein CSVEDRGEPYEQYF.

The V call is TRBV20-1, the J call TRBJ2-5, with 7 bases that match TRBD2. CDR3 length equals 14 residues. Per germline, CDR1 DFQATT and CDR2 SNEGSKA (reference sequence). V shed 3 bases and J 5 bases; nucleotides not matched to a gene: 9. CDR3 in DNA: TGCAGTGCTAGGGGAGGGCGGACCACCGAGACCCAGTACTTC. Translation gives CSARGGRTTETQYF.

The chain is built from TRBV7-2 and TRBJ2-7; the match to TRBD1 covers 8 bases. Germline assignment: CDR1 SGHTA and CDR2 FQGNSA. J lost 7 bases, V lost 1 base, and 9 bases had no gene match. This CDR3 region has 15 residues. DNA of the CDR3: TGTGCCAGCAGCTTAGGGGGGACAGGCCGGGGGGAGCAGTACTTC. It is translated as CASSLGGTGRGEQYF.

This clonotype occurred many times. V usage is TRBV28 and J usage is TRBJ1-1, with D perhaps matching TRBD1 (5 bases). Germline V CDR1 and CDR2: MDHEN, SYDVKM. This CDR3 contains 14 residues. V was trimmed by 4 bases and J by 1 base, leaving 10 bases between them. The CDR3: CASSYEGRNTEAFF. As DNA, the CDR3 is TGTGCCAGCAGTTACGAGGGGCGGAACACTGAAGCTTTCTTT.

This clonotype turned up a few times. The chain recombines TRBV18 with TRBJ2-2; either TRBD1 or TRBD2 may supply D (5 bases each). Looked up from germline, CDR1 is KGHSH and CDR2 is LQKENI. This CDR3 has 17 amino acids. V shed 3 bases and J shed 6 bases, with 20 bases lying between them. CDR3 nucleotides: TGTGCCAGCTCACCCGGGACCCCAATGTCCAAACCCGGGGAGCTGTTTTTT. Its translation: CASSPGTPMSKPGELFF.

The chain couples TRBV12-3 or TRBV12-4 to TRBJ2-2; 9 bases line up with TRBD2. Losses at the gene ends were 6 bases for V and 5 bases for J; bases not matched to a gene: 7. The CDR3 extends over 15 amino acids. CDR3 DNA: TGTGCCAGCAGGGGGGCGGGAGGGCCGACCGGGGAGCTGTTTTTT. Its protein is CASRGAGGPTGELFF.

This clonotype has ten or more counts. The rearrangement joins TRBV20-1 to TRBJ2-7, with TRBD2 identical over 10 bases. J was trimmed by 2 bases and V by 0 bases; bases with no gene match: 10. Per germline, CDR1 DFQATT and CDR2 SNEGSKA (reference sequence). The CDR3 has 17 amino acids. The CDR3 loop is CSARDIKGTSATYEQYF. CDR3 sequence (DNA): TGCAGTGCTAGAGATATTAAGGGGACTAGCGCGACCTACGAGCAGTACTTC.

This clonotype was recorded a few times. The chain carries TRBV20-1 and TRBJ2-1; the match to TRBD2 covers 10 bases. Germline V CDR1 and CDR2: DFQATT, SNEGSKA (reference sequence). J was trimmed by 4 bases and V by 0 bases; bases with no gene match: 12. This CDR3 has 18 residues. The CDR3 is CSARDTQWTSGAYNEQFF. The CDR3, as DNA: TGCAGTGCTAGAGATACCCAGTGGACTAGCGGAGCATACAATGAGCAGTTCTTC.

The V call is TRBV25-1, the J call TRBJ2-5, with a tentative D call TRBD2 (7 bases). This CDR3 region has 17 residues. Trimming removed 4 bases from V and 2 bases from J, with 20 bases in between. Germline V CDR1 and CDR2: MGHDK, SYGVNS. For the CDR3, the DNA is TGTGCCAGCAGTGCCAAGAAGGGGAGGGGGGGACAAGAGACCCAGTACTTC. Translating gives CASSAKKGRGGQETQYF.

This chain uses TRBV4-1 with TRBJ2-7, with D possibly TRBD2 on 6 matching bases. Trimming removed 3 bases at V and 6 bases at J, with 12 bases between. CDR1 is MGHRA, CDR2 YSYEKL, per germline. This CDR3 spans 13 amino acids. Here the CDR3 reads CASSQTRTGEQYF. The CDR3 DNA reads as TGCGCCAGCAGCCAGACTAGGACGGGCGAGCAGTACTTC.

This clonotype was detected only a few times. The chain recombines TRBV2 with TRBJ2-1, with 10 bases that match TRBD2. This CDR3 has 15 amino acids. Germline values: CDR1 SNHLY, CDR2 FYNNEI. The trim removed 6 bases at V and 3 bases at J, leaving 5 bases unmatched. The CDR3 loop is CASSYLAGDYNEQFF. DNA of the CDR3: TGTGCCAGCAGCTACCTAGCGGGAGACTACAATGAGCAGTTCTTC.

Many counts were recorded for this clonotype. V usage is TRBV15 and J usage is TRBJ1-4; 7 nucleotides align to TRBD1. From germline, CDR1 is LNHNV and CDR2 YYDKDF (reference sequence). V was pared by 3 bases and J by 5 bases, with 9 bases of the junction left unmatched. The CDR3 consists of 16 residues. DNA for the CDR3: TGTGCCACCAGCAGCTCCCTAGGGACAGACAATGAAAAACTGTTTTTT. This encodes CATSSSLGTDNEKLFF.

V and J are TRBV10-3 and TRBJ1-1; D possibly corresponds to TRBD1 (5 bases). Germline V gene sequence: CDR1 ENHRY, CDR2 SYGVKD. This CDR3 comprises 14 residues. The V end was cut by 11 bases, the J end by 5 bases, with 21 bases between. The CDR3, as DNA: TGTGCCGTGACCGCCTCCACTTGGGGGACTGAAGCTTTCTTT. Translation: CAVTASTWGTEAFF.

This clonotype was seen a few times. The rearrangement uses TRBV12-3 or TRBV12-4 and TRBJ2-3; D gene uncertain. The CDR3 extends over 10 amino acids. Trimming stripped 6 bases from V and 7 bases from J, with 5 bases between. The CDR3 is CASRENTQYF. DNA of the CDR3: TGTGCCAGCAGAGAAAATACGCAGTATTTT.

The CDR3 nucleotides read TGTGCCAGCAGCTTAGGCCGCCAGGAGGAAGCTTTCTTT. Amino acids: CASSLGRQEEAFF. V gene TRBV7-8 combines with J gene TRBJ1-1, with D hard to call. Germline CDR1 is SGHVS and CDR2 is FQNEAQ. The CDR3 has 13 amino acids. Between the trimmed V and J ends, which lost 1 base and 8 bases, there was a span of 11 bases.

This rearrangement joins TRBV5-4 to TRBJ2-7; D unresolved. The CDR3 consists of 15 residues. Germline assignment: CDR1 SGHNT and CDR2 YYREEE (reference sequence). The V end was cut by 0 bases, the J end by 0 bases, with 10 bases between. CDR3 amino acids: CASSLAIGGSYEQYF. DNA for the CDR3: TGTGCCAGCAGCTTGGCCATCGGCGGCTCCTACGAGCAGTACTTC.

This clonotype was seen only a few times. CDR3 amino acids: CASSSRLNEQYF. CDR3 sequence (DNA): TGTGCCAGCAGCTCCCGACTGAACGAGCAGTACTTC. The rearrangement links TRBV9 to TRBJ2-7; D is ambiguous. The ends were cut back, 4 bases at V and 5 bases at J, with 10 bases in the middle. The CDR3 is 12 amino acids. Germline-derived CDR1 and CDR2 are SGDLS and YYNGEE.

This clonotype was seen at least ten times. This rearrangement joins TRBV5-1 to TRBJ2-1; maybe TRBD1 (6 bases). With 4 bases removed from V and 1 base from J, the gap between germline ends came to 12 bases. The CDR3 runs to 15 residues. Germline V CDR1 and CDR2: SGHRS, YFSETQ. The DNA for the CDR3 is TGCGCCAGCAGCCCCTTAGGGGGTTCCTACAATGAGCAGTTCTTC. Protein product: CASSPLGGSYNEQFF.

This clonotype came up a few times. The gene calls are TRBV19 and TRBJ2-2; 7 nucleotides agree with TRBD1. The trim removed 1 base at V and 4 bases at J, leaving 0 bases unmatched. The CDR3 is 14 residues long. CDR1 LNHDA and CDR2 SQIVND come from the germline V gene (reference sequence). CDR3 bases: TGTGCCAGTAGTATAGGGGACAGCACCGGGGAGCTGTTTTTT. Translation: CASSIGDSTGELFF.